This T cell receptor beta chain was identified during a study of CD8 T cells in ankylosing spondylitis. This clonotype was seen more than once but under ten times. What it binds is unknown. The germline CDR1 and CDR2 sequences are SEHNR and FQNEAQ (reference sequence). This CDR3 is 16 amino acids long. Deletions cut 5 bases from V and 6 bases from J, with 22 bases between. Construction of TCR beta libraries was performed using quantitative 5'-RACE with molecular barcodes. In TCRdb, the 5' RACE reads were re-called with MiXCR into one record per CDR3 protein. The sample lists a few hundred thousand distinct CDR3 sequences; roughly 6.6% were seen once. Findings and caveats of the study: Roughly eight highly homologous variants made up a TCR beta motif, and this motif appeared characteristic of ankylosing spondylitis blood. A number of the motif variants had already been described in reactive arthritis synovial fluid and blood.

Material: blood, either unsorted or a sorted T cell fraction (not recorded which). The genes are TRBV7-9 and TRBJ1-2; possible D gene TRBD1, 5 bases. The clonotype was recovered from a male donor with ankylosing spondylitis. This CDR3 is CASSGPLGRASDGYTF. As DNA, the CDR3 is TGTGCCAGCAGCGGTCCCTTGGGCAGGGCAAGCGATGGCTACACCTTC.